These T cell receptor beta chains were read from a single sample in a study of radiotherapy plus CTLA-4 blockade in lung cancer. Libraries were prepared by immunoSEQ multiplex PCR; TCRdb keeps only in-frame clonotypes and omits some of them. The table includes 95,000 to 150,000 clones, 85% to 90% detected once. This specimen was peripheral blood, taken from a patient treated with radiotherapy plus ipilimumab. These receptors were taken from a human donor with non-small cell lung cancer that progressed on radiotherapy plus ipilimumab. CDR3s include the opening cysteine and the closing phenylalanine or tryptophan. Fields, in order: CDR3 length, J gene, D gene, clone size, V gene, CDR3 DNA, CDR3 protein. D genes are given only for firm matches. The size entry is marked missing in some rows and otherwise reads once, few, many or a size class.

>15|TRBJ2-1|NA|NA|TRBV5-4
TGTGCCAGCACCCGATTCCGGGACACGGGAAATGAGCAGTTCTTC
CASTRFRDTGNEQFF
>14|TRBJ1-1|NA|NA|TRBV19
TGTGCCAGTAGTCAACAGTTCAGGAACACTGAAGCTTTCTTT
CASSQQFRNTEAFF
>16|TRBJ2-7|TRBD2|NA|TRBV23-1
TGCGCCAGCAGTCAATCTGGACTAGCGGATGCCTACGAGCAGTACTTC
CASSQSGLADAYEQYF
>13|TRBJ1-2|NA|NA|TRBV7-2
TGTGCCAGCAGCCCAGGCCAAACTCCAAGCTACACCTTC
CASSPGQTPSYTF
>13|TRBJ1-4|NA|NA|TRBV4-1
TGCGCCAGCAGCCAAGTTCCTCGCGAAAAACTGTTTTTT
CASSQVPREKLFF
>15|TRBJ1-1|NA|NA|TRBV7-2
TGTGCCAGCAGCTTAGAAGGGTCAGCTAACACTGAAGCTTTCTTT
CASSLEGSANTEAFF
>15|TRBJ2-3|TRBD1|NA|TRBV6-6
TGTGCCAGCAGTCACCTCCGGGACAGAGGGGATACGCAGTATTTT
CASSHLRDRGDTQYF
>12|TRBJ2-3|TRBD2|NA|TRBV7-9
TGTGCCAGCAGCCCGACTAGCGGGAGGCGGTATTTT
CASSPTSGRRYF
>15|TRBJ2-2|TRBD2|NA|TRBV11-3
TGTGCCGTAAGGTGGACTAGCGGGAGAACCGGGGAGCTGTTTTTT
CAVRWTSGRTGELFF
>16|TRBJ2-1|TRBD2|NA|TRBV7-2
TGTGCCAGCAGCTTATACCCCCGCGGGGGACGAGATGAGCAGTTCTTC
CASSLYPRGGRDEQFF
>15|TRBJ1-1|NA|NA|TRBV5-1
TGCGCCAGCAGCTTGGAGGCAGGGTGGAACACTGAAGCTTTCTTT
CASSLEAGWNTEAFF
>17|TRBJ1-2|TRBD1|NA|TRBV7-8
TGTGCCAGCAGCTTAGTTCGACAGGGTTTTGGTAACTATGGCTACACCTTC
CASSLVRQGFGNYGYTF
>16|TRBJ2-7|TRBD2|NA|TRBV11-2
TGTGCCAGCAGCCCGGGACTAGCGGGCCTTTCCTACGAGCAGTACTTC
CASSPGLAGLSYEQYF
>13|TRBJ2-5|NA|NA|TRBV7-2
TGTGCCAGCAGGGCCGGACGCCAAGAGACCCAGTACTTC
CASRAGRQETQYF
>13|TRBJ2-7|NA|NA|TRBV6-1
TGTGCCAGCAGTGAATCACTAGTCCGCGAGCAGTACTTC
CASSESLVREQYF
>10|TRBJ1-2|NA|NA|TRBV29-1
TGCAGCGTCGGGGCCGATGGCTACACCTTC
CSVGADGYTF
>12|TRBJ2-1|NA|once|TRBV9
TGTGCCAGCAGCGGGGTCTACAATGAGCAGTTCTTC
CASSGVYNEQFF
>16|TRBJ1-1|TRBD1|NA|TRBV5-4
TGTGCCAGCAGCTTGTCACAGGGGACCGGAGGAGGGGGAGCTTTCTTT
CASSLSQGTGGGGAFF
>15|TRBJ2-1|TRBD2|NA|TRBV6-5
TGTGCCAGTTCCCGTACTAGCGGGTGGAACAATGAGCAGTTCTTC
CASSRTSGWNNEQFF
>16|TRBJ2-5|TRBD2|NA|TRBV5-1
TGCGCCAGCAGCTTGGGTAGCGGGAACCTCCAAGAGACCCAGTACTTC
CASSLGSGNLQETQYF
>16|TRBJ2-5|NA|once|TRBV7-9
TGTGCCAGCAGCTTTGTCACGGACCCGTACCAAGAGACCCAGTACTTC
CASSFVTDPYQETQYF
>13|TRBJ2-2|NA|NA|TRBV2
TGTGCCAGCAGGGGGACCGACACCGGGGAGCTGTTTTTT
CASRGTDTGELFF
>15|TRBJ2-1|TRBD2|NA|TRBV5-6
TGTGCCAGCAGCTTGGTACTAGCGGGAGGTCCTGAGCAGTTCTTC
CASSLVLAGGPEQFF
>13|TRBJ1-1|NA|once|TRBV2
TGTGCCAGCAGTGTCGGGGGGCCCTACGGAGCTTTCTTT
CASSVGGPYGAFF
>15|TRBJ1-2|TRBD1|NA|TRBV6-1
TGTGCCAGCAGTGGGCGACAGGGCTCCGGGTATGGCTACACCTTC
CASSGRQGSGYGYTF
>16|TRBJ2-7|TRBD2|NA|TRBV4-2
TGTGCCAGCAGCCGACGACTAGCGGAGGCTTTCTACGAGCAGTACTTC
CASSRRLAEAFYEQYF
>15|TRBJ2-1|TRBD2|NA|TRBV11-2
TGTGCCAGCAGCGTCGGACTAGCGGGCGACAATGAGCAGTTCTTC
CASSVGLAGDNEQFF
>15|TRBJ1-4|NA|NA|TRBV15
TGTGCCACCAGCAGAGCGGGGACGCTTGCAGAAAAACTGTTTTTT
CATSRAGTLAEKLFF
>16|TRBJ1-5|NA|NA|TRBV7-9
TGTGCCAGCAGCTTAGCGGGGACACTTAGCAATCAGCCCCAGCATTTT
CASSLAGTLSNQPQHF
>21|TRBJ2-3|NA|NA|TRBV12-2
TGTGCAAGTCGCTTAGCCCAACTTTGGGGGACTAGCGGGAGGACCACAGATACGCAGTATTTT
CASRLAQLWGTSGRTTDTQYF
>15|TRBJ1-4|NA|NA|TRBV7-9
TGTGCCAGCAGCTTATCGGCAGGGGCTAATGAAAAACTGTTTTTT
CASSLSAGANEKLFF
>13|TRBJ2-1|NA|NA|TRBV5-1
TGCGCCAGCAGTAGGCAGGATTACAATGAGCAGTTCTTC
CASSRQDYNEQFF
>12|TRBJ2-3|NA|NA|TRBV28
TGTGCCAGCAACTTAGGGACAGATACGCAGTATTTT
CASNLGTDTQYF
>15|TRBJ1-2|NA|NA|TRBV5-6
TGTGCCACCAACGTCCGAGGCAGGGATAACTATGGCTACACCTTC
CATNVRGRDNYGYTF
>13|TRBJ1-2|NA|NA|TRBV19
TGTGCCAGTAGTATAGGCGTCTCAAGCGGCTACACCTTC
CASSIGVSSGYTF
>12|TRBJ2-3|NA|NA|TRBV29-1
TGCAGCGTTGACGTAGGCGCAGATACGCAGTATTTT
CSVDVGADTQYF
>15|TRBJ2-7|TRBD2|NA|TRBV5-1
TGCGCCAGCAGCTCAAATCTAGCGGGGTATGGCGAGCAGTACTTC
CASSSNLAGYGEQYF
>13|TRBJ1-1|TRBD1|NA|TRBV27
TGTGCCAGCAGTTTCACAGGGGGTGGTGAAGCTTTCTTT
CASSFTGGGEAFF
>12|TRBJ1-1|NA|NA|TRBV5-1
TGCGCCAGCCACGACAGGAACACTGAAGCTTTCTTT
CASHDRNTEAFF
>15|TRBJ2-1|NA|once|TRBV4-2
TGTGCCAGCAGCCAAGACGGCAGGGAGATTGATGAGCAGTTCTTC
CASSQDGREIDEQFF
>14|TRBJ2-6|TRBD2|NA|TRBV30
TGTGCCCGGGGGGAGGGAGCTGGGGCCAACGTCCTGACTTTC
CARGEGAGANVLTF
>15|TRBJ1-1|NA|NA|TRBV6-4
TGTGCCAGCAGTGAGCAGGGTGACCCACTTACTGAAGCTTTCTTT
CASSEQGDPLTEAFF
>15|TRBJ2-3|NA|NA|TRBV5-1
TGCGCCAGCAGCTTGGGACAGATGATCACAGATACGCAGTATTTT
CASSLGQMITDTQYF
>16|TRBJ2-1|NA|NA|TRBV9
TGTGCCAGCAGCCTTTTGGACAACCCGTACTACAATGAGCAGTTCTTC
CASSLLDNPYYNEQFF
>16|TRBJ2-1|TRBD1|few|TRBV14
TGTGCCAGCAGCCAACCGGGACAGGGCAAGAAGAATGAGCAGTTCTTC
CASSQPGQGKKNEQFF
>19|TRBJ2-1|TRBD2|NA|TRBV30
TGTGCCTGGGGGACGTTAATAGGGGAGAGCGGGAGGGCCATCAATGAGCAGTTCTTC
CAWGTLIGESGRAINEQFF
>17|TRBJ2-7|NA|NA|TRBV13
TGTGCCAGCAGCTCACGAGAGCCTTCCTTGGGTTCCTACGAGCAGTACTTC
CASSSREPSLGSYEQYF
>13|TRBJ1-1|NA|NA|TRBV6-5
TGTGCCAGCAGGGGACCCCCAGGGGTTCGAGCTTTCTTT
CASRGPPGVRAFF
>16|TRBJ1-4|NA|NA|TRBV11-2
TGTGCCAGCAGCCTCAGGGACCGCCGAACTAATGAAAAACTGTTTTTT
CASSLRDRRTNEKLFF
>15|TRBJ2-3|NA|NA|TRBV2
TGTGCCAGCAGTGGAGCGGGCCTCCCCACAGATACGCAGTATTTT
CASSGAGLPTDTQYF
>14|TRBJ2-1|NA|NA|TRBV7-9
TGTGCCAGCGGGTGGGAGTCCCTCTACAATGAGCAGTTCTTC
CASGWESLYNEQFF
>12|TRBJ2-1|TRBD1|NA|TRBV19
TGTGCCAGTAGTATCTCAGGGGGTAGGTGGTTCTTC
CASSISGGRWFF
>16|TRBJ1-1|TRBD1|NA|TRBV14
TGTGCCAGCAGCCAAGTCCGGCCAGGGGGTATCACTGAAGCTTTCTTT
CASSQVRPGGITEAFF
>17|TRBJ1-2|TRBD1|once|TRBV29-1
TGCAGCGTTGGGGTTCTTAGGACAGGGGGCGTTGGAGTCGGCTACACCTTC
CSVGVLRTGGVGVGYTF